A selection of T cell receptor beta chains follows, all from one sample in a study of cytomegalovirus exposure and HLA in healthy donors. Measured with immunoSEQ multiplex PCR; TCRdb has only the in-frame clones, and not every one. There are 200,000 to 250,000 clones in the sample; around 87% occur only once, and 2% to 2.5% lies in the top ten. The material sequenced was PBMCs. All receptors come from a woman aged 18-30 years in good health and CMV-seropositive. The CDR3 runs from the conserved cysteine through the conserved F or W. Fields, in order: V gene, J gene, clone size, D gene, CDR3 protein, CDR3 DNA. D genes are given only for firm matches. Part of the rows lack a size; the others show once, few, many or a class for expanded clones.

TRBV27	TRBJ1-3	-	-	CASSGLGDPKNSGNTIYF	TGTGCCAGCAGTGGTTTAGGGGATCCCAAAAACTCTGGAAACACCATATATTTT
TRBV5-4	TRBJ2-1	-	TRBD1	CASSPTGNEQFF	TGTGCCAGCAGCCCGACAGGGAATGAGCAGTTCTTC
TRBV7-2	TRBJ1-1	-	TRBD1	CASSYRGVGSEAFF	TGTGCCAGCAGCTACAGGGGCGTCGGTTCTGAAGCTTTCTTT
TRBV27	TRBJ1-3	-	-	CASSLAGIDGNTIYF	TGTGCCAGCAGTTTGGCAGGGATAGACGGAAACACCATATATTTT
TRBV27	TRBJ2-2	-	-	CASSLPSRDWELFF	TGTGCCAGCAGTTTGCCGAGCAGGGATTGGGAGCTGTTTTTT
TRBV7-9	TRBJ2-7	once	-	CASSQGGGLSSYEQYF	TGTGCCAGCAGCCAGGGTGGGGGGTTGAGCTCCTACGAGCAGTACTTC
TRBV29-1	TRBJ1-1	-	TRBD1	CSVESSDRISNTEAFF	TGCAGCGTTGAGTCTTCGGACAGGATAAGCAACACTGAAGCTTTCTTT
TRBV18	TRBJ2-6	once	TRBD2	CASSSSSGAFSGANVLTF	TGTGCCAGCTCATCCTCTAGCGGGGCTTTCTCTGGGGCCAACGTCCTGACTTTC
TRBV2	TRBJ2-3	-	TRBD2	CASTALPGLAGGHSTDTQYF	TGTGCCAGCACGGCCCTGCCCGGACTAGCGGGAGGCCATAGCACAGATACGCAGTATTTT
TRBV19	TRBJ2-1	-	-	CASSISQGGVQFF	TGTGCCAGTAGTATCAGCCAGGGAGGTGTGCAGTTCTTC
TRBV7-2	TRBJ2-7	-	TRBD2	CASSLASGRAESYEQYF	TGTGCCAGCAGCTTAGCTAGCGGGAGGGCCGAAAGCTACGAGCAGTACTTC
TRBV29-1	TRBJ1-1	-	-	CSVDRGNTEAFF	TGCAGCGTTGACAGGGGGAACACTGAAGCTTTCTTT